The rows below give T cell receptor beta chains drawn from one sample of a study of blood T cell repertoires in COVID-19. Produced via immunoSEQ multiplex PCR; TCRdb's table is partial and in-frame only. The sample lists under 200,000 clones, 80% to 90% occurring once. Sequences were obtained from peripheral blood. The receptors shown here come from an older woman with COVID-19, enrolled during active disease. Each CDR3 is given with its conserved first and last residue. D genes are given only for firm matches. Clone size is not always given. Where it is, it says once, few, many or a class for expanded clones.

V	size	D	J	CDR3	DNA
TRBV6-6	NA	NA	TRBJ2-1	CASRRQEVGNEQFF	TGTGCCAGCCGGAGACAGGAGGTGGGCAATGAGCAGTTCTTC
TRBV29-1	NA	NA	TRBJ2-7	CSASRGGFYEQYF	TGCAGCGCCTCCAGGGGCGGCTTCTACGAGCAGTACTTC
TRBV29-1	NA	NA	TRBJ1-2	CSVERGSGYGYTF	TGCAGCGTTGAAAGGGGCAGTGGCTATGGCTACACCTTC
TRBV28	NA	NA	TRBJ1-5	CASRLDWAQPQHF	TGTGCCAGCAGGTTGGACTGGGCTCAGCCCCAGCATTTT
TRBV15	NA	NA	TRBJ1-2	CATSRDYSGDGYTF	TGTGCCACCAGCAGAGATTATAGCGGGGATGGCTACACCTTC
TRBV19	few	NA	TRBJ2-7	CASSDRQEQYF	TGTGCCAGTAGTGATCGACAGGAGCAGTACTTC
TRBV19	NA	NA	TRBJ1-2	CASSIIGRDGYTF	TGTGCCAGTAGTATCATAGGTCGGGATGGCTACACCTTC
TRBV30	NA	NA	TRBJ1-2	CAWRIQGNYGYTF	TGTGCCTGGAGAATCCAGGGAAACTATGGCTACACCTTC
TRBV5-4	NA	NA	TRBJ2-3	CASSLEQDTQYF	TGTGCCAGCAGCTTGGAACAGGATACGCAGTATTTT
TRBV18	once	TRBD1	TRBJ1-2	CASSPAGQGLGYGYTF	TGTGCCAGCTCACCGGCGGGACAGGGGTTGGGGTATGGCTACACCTTC
TRBV5-6	once	NA	TRBJ1-3	CASSLQRNTIYF	TGTGCCAGCAGCCTTCAGAGAAACACCATATATTTT
TRBV10-3	NA	NA	TRBJ2-5	CAISRGLAETQYF	TGTGCCATCAGCAGGGGTTTGGCGGAGACCCAGTACTTC
TRBV6-5	NA	TRBD1	TRBJ1-6	CASRGQGFSPLHF	TGTGCCAGCAGGGGACAGGGGTTTTCACCCCTCCACTTT
TRBV6-1	once	TRBD1	TRBJ1-1	CASSESLTGSRTEAFF	TGTGCCAGCAGTGAAAGCTTGACAGGGTCTAGGACTGAAGCTTTCTTT
TRBV28	NA	NA	TRBJ2-7	CASSLLAGNYEQYF	TGTGCCAGCAGTTTACTGGCGGGGAACTACGAGCAGTACTTC
TRBV5-1	NA	NA	TRBJ2-2	CASSLAENTGELFF	TGCGCCAGCAGCTTGGCAGAGAACACCGGGGAGCTGTTTTTT
TRBV5-1	NA	TRBD1	TRBJ1-2	CASSLQVTGAGYGYTF	TGCGCCAGCAGCTTGCAGGTGACAGGGGCTGGGTATGGCTACACCTTC
TRBV19	few	NA	TRBJ1-5	CASSMGGGQSQGSAQHF	TGTGCCAGTAGTATGGGGGGTGGGCAGTCGCAGGGATCGGCCCAGCATTTT
TRBV15	NA	TRBD1	TRBJ2-2	CATSRTGSGELFF	TGTGCCACCAGCAGGACAGGGTCCGGGGAGCTGTTTTTT
TRBV7-7	NA	NA	TRBJ2-2	CASSAGPSGRTGELFF	TGTGCCAGCAGCGCAGGGCCTTCGGGGAGGACCGGGGAGCTGTTTTTT
TRBV6-5	NA	TRBD1	TRBJ2-2	CASRTGGGGELFF	TGTGCCAGTCGGACAGGGGGCGGCGGGGAGCTGTTTTTT
TRBV28	NA	NA	TRBJ1-5	CASSPPGNQPQHF	TGTGCCAGCAGCCCTCCCGGGAATCAGCCCCAGCATTTT
TRBV10-3	NA	NA	TRBJ2-2	CAITRSDPGELFF	TGTGCCATAACACGGAGCGATCCCGGGGAGCTGTTTTTT
TRBV3-1/TRBV3-2	NA	TRBD2	TRBJ2-7	CASSQVEGLAAEQYF	TGTGCCAGCAGCCAAGTAGAGGGACTAGCGGCCGAGCAGTACTTC
TRBV28	NA	NA	TRBJ1-2	CATTVGYGYTF	TGTGCCACCACAGTTGGTTATGGCTACACCTTC
TRBV6-5	NA	TRBD2	TRBJ2-3	CASSYKAGGIDTQYF	TGTGCCAGCAGTTACAAGGCGGGAGGGATCGATACGCAGTATTTT
TRBV6-2/TRBV6-3	once	TRBD1	TRBJ2-3	CASSRTGSTDTQYF	TGTGCCAGCAGTCGGACAGGAAGCACAGATACGCAGTATTTT